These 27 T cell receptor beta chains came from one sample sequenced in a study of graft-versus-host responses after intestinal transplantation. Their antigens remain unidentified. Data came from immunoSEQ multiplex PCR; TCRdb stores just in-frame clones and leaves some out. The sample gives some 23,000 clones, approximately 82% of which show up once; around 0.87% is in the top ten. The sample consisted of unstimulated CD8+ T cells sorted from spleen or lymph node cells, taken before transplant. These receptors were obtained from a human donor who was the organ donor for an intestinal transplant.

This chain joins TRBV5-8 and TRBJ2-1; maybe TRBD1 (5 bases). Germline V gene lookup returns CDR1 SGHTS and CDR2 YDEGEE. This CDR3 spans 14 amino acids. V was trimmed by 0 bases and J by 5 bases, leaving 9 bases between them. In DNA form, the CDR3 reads TGTGCCAGCAGCTTGGGACAGATTCACAATGAGCAGTTCTTC. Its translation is CASSLGQIHNEQFF.

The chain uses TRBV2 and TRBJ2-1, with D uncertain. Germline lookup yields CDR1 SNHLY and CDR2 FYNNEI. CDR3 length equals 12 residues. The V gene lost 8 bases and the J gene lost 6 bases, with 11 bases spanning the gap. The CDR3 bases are TGTGCCAGCTATCAGCCGGGCAATGAGCAGTTCTTC. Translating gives CASYQPGNEQFF.

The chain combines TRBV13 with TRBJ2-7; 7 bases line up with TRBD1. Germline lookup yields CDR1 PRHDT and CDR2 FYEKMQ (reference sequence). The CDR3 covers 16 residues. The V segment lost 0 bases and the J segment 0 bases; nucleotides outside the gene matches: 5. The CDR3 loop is CASSLGRQGLSYEQYF. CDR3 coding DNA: TGTGCCAGCAGCTTAGGCCGACAGGGTCTCTCCTACGAGCAGTACTTC.

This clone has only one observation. As DNA, the CDR3 is TGTGCCAGCAGCTTAGTTCGGGGGTCCGGCTACGAGCAGTACTTC. Protein sequence: CASSLVRGSGYEQYF. The V and J genes are TRBV7-2 and TRBJ2-7; maybe TRBD2 (6 bases). V was clipped by 1 base and J by 3 bases, with 13 bases between them. Germline V lookup: CDR1 SGHTA, CDR2 FQGNSA. This CDR3 spans 15 amino acids. The full variable domain, its missing parts supplied by reference TRBV7-2 and TRBJ2-7, is GAGVSQSPSNKVTEKGKDVELRCDPISGHTALYWYRQSLGQGLEFLIYFQGNSAPDKSGLPSDRFSAERTGGSVSTLTIQRTQQEDSAVYLCASSLVRGSGYEQYFGPGTRLTVT.

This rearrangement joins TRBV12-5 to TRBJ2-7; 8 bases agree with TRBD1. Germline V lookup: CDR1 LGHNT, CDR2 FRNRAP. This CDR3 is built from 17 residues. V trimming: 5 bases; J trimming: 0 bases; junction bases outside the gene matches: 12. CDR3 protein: CASGQGQGELLSYEQYF. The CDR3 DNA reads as TGTGCTAGTGGTCAAGGACAGGGCGAACTTCTCTCCTACGAGCAGTACTTC.

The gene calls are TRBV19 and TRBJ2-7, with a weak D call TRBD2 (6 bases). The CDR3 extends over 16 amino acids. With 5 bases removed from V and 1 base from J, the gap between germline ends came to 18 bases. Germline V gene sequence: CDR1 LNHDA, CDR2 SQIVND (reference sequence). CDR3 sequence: CASSPAEGEGSYEQYF. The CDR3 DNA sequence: TGTGCCAGTAGTCCGGCGGAGGGAGAGGGGTCCTACGAGCAGTACTTC.

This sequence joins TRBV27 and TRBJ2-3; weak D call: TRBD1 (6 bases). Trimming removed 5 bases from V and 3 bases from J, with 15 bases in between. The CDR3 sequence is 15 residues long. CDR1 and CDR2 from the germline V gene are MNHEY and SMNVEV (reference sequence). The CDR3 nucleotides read TGTGCCAGCAGTCGCTTCGTGGGGGCGACAGATACGCAGTATTTT. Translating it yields CASSRFVGATDTQYF.

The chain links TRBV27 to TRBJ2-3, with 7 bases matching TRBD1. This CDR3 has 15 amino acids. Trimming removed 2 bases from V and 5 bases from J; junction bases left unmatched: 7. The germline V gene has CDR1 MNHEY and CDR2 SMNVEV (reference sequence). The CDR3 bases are TGTGCCAGCAGTTTAGTCTACAGGGGCCGAGATACGCAGTATTTT. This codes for CASSLVYRGRDTQYF.

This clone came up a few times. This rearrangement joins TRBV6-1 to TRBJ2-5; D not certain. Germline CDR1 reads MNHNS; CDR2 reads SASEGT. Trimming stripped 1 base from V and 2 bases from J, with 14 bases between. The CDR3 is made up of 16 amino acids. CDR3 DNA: TGTGCCAGCAGTGAAGGGCCCTATCAACTACAAGAGACCCAGTACTTC. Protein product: CASSEGPYQLQETQYF.

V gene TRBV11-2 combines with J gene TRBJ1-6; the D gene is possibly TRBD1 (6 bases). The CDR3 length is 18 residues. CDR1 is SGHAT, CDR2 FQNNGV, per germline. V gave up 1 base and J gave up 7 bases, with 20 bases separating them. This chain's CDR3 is CASSLGHLTGHGNSPLHF. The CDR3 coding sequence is TGTGCCAGCAGCTTAGGTCACCTGACAGGTCATGGGAATTCACCCCTCCACTTT.

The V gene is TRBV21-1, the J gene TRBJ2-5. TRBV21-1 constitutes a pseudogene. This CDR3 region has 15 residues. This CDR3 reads CASSPGAGCWETQYF. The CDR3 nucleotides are TGTGCCAGCAGTCCGGGGGCAGGTTGTTGGGAGACCCAGTACTTC.

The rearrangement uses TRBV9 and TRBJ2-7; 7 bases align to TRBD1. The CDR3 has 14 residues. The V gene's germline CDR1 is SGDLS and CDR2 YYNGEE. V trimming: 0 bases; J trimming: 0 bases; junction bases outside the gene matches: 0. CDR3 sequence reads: CASSVEGASYEQYF. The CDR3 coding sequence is TGTGCCAGCAGCGTAGAGGGGGCCTCCTACGAGCAGTACTTC.

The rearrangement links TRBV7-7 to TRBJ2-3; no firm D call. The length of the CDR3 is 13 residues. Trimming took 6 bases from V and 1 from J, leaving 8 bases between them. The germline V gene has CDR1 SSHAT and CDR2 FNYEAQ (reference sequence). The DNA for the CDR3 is TGTGCCAGCAGAGACCTAGGCACAGATACGCAGTATTTT. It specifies CASRDLGTDTQYF. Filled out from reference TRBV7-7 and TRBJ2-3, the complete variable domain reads GAGVSQSPRYKVTKRGQDVTLRCDPISSHATLYWYQQALGQGPEFLTYFNYEAQPDKSGLPSDRFSAERPEGSISTLTIQRTEQRDSAMYRCASRDLGTDTQYFGPGTRLTVL.

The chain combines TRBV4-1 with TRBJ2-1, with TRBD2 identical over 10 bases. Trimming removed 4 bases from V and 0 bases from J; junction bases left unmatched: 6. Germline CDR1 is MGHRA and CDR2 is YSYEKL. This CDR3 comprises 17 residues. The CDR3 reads CASSLSLAGASYNEQFF. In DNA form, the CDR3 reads TGCGCCAGCAGCCTATCCCTAGCGGGGGCCTCCTACAATGAGCAGTTCTTC.

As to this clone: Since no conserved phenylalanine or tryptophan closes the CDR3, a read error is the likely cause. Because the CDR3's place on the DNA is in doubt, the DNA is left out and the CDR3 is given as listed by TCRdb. The CDR3 protein is CASSPPTML. V usage is TRBV3-2 and J usage is TRBJ2-3; TRBD1 is the table's D call, not checked against the DNA. TRBV3-2 is labeled a pseudogene. With termini counted, the CDR3 has 9 amino acids.

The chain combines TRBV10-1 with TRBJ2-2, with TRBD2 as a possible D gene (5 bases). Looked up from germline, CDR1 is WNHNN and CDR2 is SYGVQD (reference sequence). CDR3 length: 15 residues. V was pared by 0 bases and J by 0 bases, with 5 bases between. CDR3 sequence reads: CASSESGTNTGELFF. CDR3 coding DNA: TGCGCCAGCAGTGAGTCCGGGACGAACACCGGGGAGCTGTTTTTT.

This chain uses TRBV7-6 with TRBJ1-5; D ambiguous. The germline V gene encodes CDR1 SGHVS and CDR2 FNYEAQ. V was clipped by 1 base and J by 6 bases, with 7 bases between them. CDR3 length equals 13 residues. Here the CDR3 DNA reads TGTGCCAGCAGCTTAGGGACGGGTCAGCCCCAGCATTTT. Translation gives CASSLGTGQPQHF.

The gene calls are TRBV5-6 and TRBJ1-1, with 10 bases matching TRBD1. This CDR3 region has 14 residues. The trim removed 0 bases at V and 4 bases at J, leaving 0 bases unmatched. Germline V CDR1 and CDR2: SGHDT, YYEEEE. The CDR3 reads CASSLGTGGTEAFF. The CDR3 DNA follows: TGTGCCAGCAGCTTGGGGACAGGGGGCACTGAAGCTTTCTTT. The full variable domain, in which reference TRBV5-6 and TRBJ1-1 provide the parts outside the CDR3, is DAGVTQSPTHLIKTRGQQVTLRCSPKSGHDTVSWYQQALGQGPQFIFQYYEEEERQRGNFPDRFSGHQFPNYSSELNVNALLLGDSALYLCASSLGTGGTEAFFGQGTRLTVV.

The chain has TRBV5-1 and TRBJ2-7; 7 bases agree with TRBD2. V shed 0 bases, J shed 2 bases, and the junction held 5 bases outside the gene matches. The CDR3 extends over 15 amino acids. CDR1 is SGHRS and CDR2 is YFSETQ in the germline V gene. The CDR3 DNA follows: TGCGCCAGCAGCTTGGAGGAGGGGACTACCTACGAGCAGTACTTC. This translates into CASSLEEGTTYEQYF. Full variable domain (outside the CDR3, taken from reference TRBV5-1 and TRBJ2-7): KAGVTQTPRYLIKTRGQQVTLSCSPISGHRSVSWYQQTPGQGLQFLFEYFSETQRNKGNFPGRFSGRQFSNSRSEMNVSTLELGDSALYLCASSLEEGTTYEQYFGPGTRLTVT.

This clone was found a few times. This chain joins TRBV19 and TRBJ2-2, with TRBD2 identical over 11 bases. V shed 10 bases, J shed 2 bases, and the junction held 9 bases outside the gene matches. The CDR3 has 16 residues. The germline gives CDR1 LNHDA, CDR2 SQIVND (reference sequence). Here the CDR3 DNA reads TGTGCCACTGACCTAGCGGGGGGAACTAACACCGGGGAGCTGTTTTTT. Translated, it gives CATDLAGGTNTGELFF.

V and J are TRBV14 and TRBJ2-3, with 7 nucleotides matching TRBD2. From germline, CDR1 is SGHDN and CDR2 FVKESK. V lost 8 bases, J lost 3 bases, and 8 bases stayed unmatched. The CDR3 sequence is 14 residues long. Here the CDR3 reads CASATTSRTDTQYF. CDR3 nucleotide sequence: TGTGCCAGCGCTACGACTAGCAGGACAGATACGCAGTATTTT.

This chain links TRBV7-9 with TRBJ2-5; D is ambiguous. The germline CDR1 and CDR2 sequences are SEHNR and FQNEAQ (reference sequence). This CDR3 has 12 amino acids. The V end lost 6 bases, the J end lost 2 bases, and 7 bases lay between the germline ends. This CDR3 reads CASRLIQETQYF. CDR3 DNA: TGTGCCAGCAGACTCATTCAAGAGACCCAGTACTTC.

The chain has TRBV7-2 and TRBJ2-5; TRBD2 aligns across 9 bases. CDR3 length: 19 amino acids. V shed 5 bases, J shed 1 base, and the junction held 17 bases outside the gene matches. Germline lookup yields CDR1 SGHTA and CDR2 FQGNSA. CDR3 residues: CASSTNLGGGVYSQETQYF. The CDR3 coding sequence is TGTGCCAGCAGCACCAACCTCGGCGGGGGGGTCTATTCCCAAGAGACCCAGTACTTC.

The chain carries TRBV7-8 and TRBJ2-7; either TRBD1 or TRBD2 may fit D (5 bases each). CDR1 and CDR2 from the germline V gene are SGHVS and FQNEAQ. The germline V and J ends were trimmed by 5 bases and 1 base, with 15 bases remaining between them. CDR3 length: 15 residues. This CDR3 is CASSPPTGPSYEQYF. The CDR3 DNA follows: TGTGCCAGCAGCCCACCGACGGGACCGTCCTACGAGCAGTACTTC.

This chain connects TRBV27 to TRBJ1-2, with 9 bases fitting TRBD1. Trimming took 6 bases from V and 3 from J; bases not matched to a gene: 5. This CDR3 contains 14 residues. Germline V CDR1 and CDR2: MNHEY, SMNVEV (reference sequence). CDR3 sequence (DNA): TGTGCCAGCAGCCAGGGACAGGGCTACTATGGCTACACCTTC. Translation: CASSQGQGYYGYTF.

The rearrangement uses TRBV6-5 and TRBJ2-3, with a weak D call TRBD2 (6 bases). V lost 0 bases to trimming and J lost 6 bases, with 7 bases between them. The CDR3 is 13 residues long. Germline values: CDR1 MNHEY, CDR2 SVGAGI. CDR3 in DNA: TGTGCCAGCAGTTACTCTCTAGCGGATACGCAGTATTTT. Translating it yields CASSYSLADTQYF.

The CDR3 sequence is CASSYTENYGYTF. In nucleotides, the CDR3 is TGTGCCAGCAGTTACACCGAAAACTATGGCTACACCTTC. This chain uses TRBV27 with TRBJ1-2, with D uncertain. V was pared by 4 bases and J by 2 bases, with 8 bases between. Germline-derived CDR1 and CDR2 are MNHEY and SMNVEV (reference sequence). This CDR3 contains 13 residues.